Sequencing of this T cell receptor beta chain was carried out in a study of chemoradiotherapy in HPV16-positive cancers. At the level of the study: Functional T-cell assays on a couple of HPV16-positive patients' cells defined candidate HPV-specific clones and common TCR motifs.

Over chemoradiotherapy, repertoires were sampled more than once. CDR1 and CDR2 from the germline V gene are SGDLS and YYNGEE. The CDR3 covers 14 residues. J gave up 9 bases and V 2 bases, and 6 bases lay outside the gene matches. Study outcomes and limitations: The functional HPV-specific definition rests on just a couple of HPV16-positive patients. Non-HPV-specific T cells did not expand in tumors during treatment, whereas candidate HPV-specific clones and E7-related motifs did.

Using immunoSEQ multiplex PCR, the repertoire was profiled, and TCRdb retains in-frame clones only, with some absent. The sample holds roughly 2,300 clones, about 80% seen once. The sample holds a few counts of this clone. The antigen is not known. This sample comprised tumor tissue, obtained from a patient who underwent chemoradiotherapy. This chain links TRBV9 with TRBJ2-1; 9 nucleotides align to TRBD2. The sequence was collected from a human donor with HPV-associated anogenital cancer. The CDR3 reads CASSVSGGKSEQFF. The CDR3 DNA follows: TGTGCCAGCAGCGTTAGCGGGGGAAAGTCTGAGCAGTTCTTC.